The subject of this entry is one TCR beta chain. The CDR3 length is 16 residues. V lost 0 bases and J lost 5; bases outside the gene matches: 8. Germline V gene data show CDR1 as SQVTM and CDR2 as ANQGSEA. Repertoires were generated with immunoSEQ multiplex PCR, while TCRdb's copy carries only in-frame clones and drops some. The top ten clones hold 6.5% to 9.5% of a sample with fewer than 95,000 clones, approximately 90% of them seen once. These data are taken from a study of T cell responses to AZD1222 COVID-19 vaccine. The gene calls are TRBV29-1 and TRBJ2-5; 11 bases fit TRBD2. The sample consisted of peripheral blood, taken 28 days after the second AZD1222 dose. This receptor was obtained from an adult who received the AZD1222 COVID-19 vaccine. The CDR3 DNA follows: TGCAGCGTTGAAGATGCGGGACTAGCGGCGTTTGAGACCCAGTACTTC. Translating gives CSVEDAGLAAFETQYF.